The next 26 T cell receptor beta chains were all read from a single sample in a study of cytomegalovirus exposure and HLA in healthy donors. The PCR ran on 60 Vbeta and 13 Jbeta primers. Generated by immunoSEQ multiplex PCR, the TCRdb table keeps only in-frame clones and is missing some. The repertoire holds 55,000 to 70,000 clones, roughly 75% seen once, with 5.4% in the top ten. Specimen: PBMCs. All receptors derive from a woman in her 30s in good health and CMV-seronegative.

CDR3 in DNA: TGCGCCAGCAGCCGGGACAGACTACGTGAAGCTTTCTTT. It yields the protein CASSRDRLREAFF. The chain links TRBV10-2 to TRBJ1-1, with 7 bases lining up with TRBD1. This CDR3 is 13 amino acids long. The ends lost 6 bases at V and 7 bases at J; junction bases unmatched: 8. Germline loops: CDR1 WSHSY, CDR2 SAAADI.

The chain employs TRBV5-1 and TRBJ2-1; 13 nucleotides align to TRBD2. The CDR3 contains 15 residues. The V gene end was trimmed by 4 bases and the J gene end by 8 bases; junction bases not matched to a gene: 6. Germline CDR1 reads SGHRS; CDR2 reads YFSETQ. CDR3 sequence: CASSETSGRAHEQFF. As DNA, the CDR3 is TGCGCCAGCAGCGAAACTAGCGGGAGGGCTCATGAGCAGTTCTTC.

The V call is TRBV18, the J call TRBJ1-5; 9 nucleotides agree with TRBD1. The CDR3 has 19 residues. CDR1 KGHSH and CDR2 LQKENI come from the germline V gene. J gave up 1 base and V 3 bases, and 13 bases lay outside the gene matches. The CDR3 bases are TGTGCCAGCTCACCTAGCGGACAGGGGTTAGTTATCAGCAATCAGCCCCAGCATTTT. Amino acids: CASSPSGQGLVISNQPQHF. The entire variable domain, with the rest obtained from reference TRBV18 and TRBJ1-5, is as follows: NAGVMQNPRHLVRRRGQEARLRCSPMKGHSHVYWYRQLPEEGLKFMVYLQKENIIDESGMPKERFSAEFPKEGPSILRIQQVVRGDSAAYFCASSPSGQGLVISNQPQHFGDGTRLSIL.

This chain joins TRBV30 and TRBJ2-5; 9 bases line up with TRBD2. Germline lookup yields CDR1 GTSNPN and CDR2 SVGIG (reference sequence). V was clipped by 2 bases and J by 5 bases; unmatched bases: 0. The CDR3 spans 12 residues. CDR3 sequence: CAWSTSGETQYF. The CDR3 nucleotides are TGTGCCTGGAGTACTAGCGGGGAGACCCAGTACTTC.

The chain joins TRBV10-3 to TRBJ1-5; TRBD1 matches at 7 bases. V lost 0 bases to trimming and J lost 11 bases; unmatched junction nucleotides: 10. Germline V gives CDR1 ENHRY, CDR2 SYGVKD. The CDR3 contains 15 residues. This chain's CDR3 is CAISESSGGRFAQHF. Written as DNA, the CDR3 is TGTGCCATCAGTGAGTCCTCAGGGGGTCGTTTCGCCCAGCATTTT.

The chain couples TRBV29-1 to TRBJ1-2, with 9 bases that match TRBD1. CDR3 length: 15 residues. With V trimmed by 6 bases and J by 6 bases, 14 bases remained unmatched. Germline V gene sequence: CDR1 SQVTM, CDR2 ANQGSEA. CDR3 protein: CSVDRDRVSANGYTF. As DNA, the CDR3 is TGCAGCGTCGACCGGGACAGGGTATCGGCGAATGGCTACACCTTC.

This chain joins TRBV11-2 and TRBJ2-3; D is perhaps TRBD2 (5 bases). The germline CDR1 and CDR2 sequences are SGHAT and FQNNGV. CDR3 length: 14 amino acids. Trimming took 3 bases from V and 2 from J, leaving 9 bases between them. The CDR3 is CASSFMRVTDTQYF. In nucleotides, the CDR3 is TGTGCCAGCAGCTTTATGCGGGTCACAGATACGCAGTATTTT.

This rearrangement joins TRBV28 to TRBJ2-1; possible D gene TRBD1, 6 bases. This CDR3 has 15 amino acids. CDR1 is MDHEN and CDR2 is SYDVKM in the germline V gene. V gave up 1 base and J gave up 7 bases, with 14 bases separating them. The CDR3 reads CASSLYERGGNEQFF. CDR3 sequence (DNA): TGTGCCAGCAGTTTATACGAGCGAGGGGGTAATGAGCAGTTCTTC.

Here the CDR3 reads CASSLDGDGLEGYTF. CDR3 in DNA: TGTGCCAGCAGCTTGGATGGTGACGGGTTAGAGGGCTACACCTTC. The J gene is TRBJ1-2, the V gene TRBV5-4; D not certain. The CDR3 has 15 amino acids. Deletions cut 0 bases from V and 8 bases from J, with 17 bases between. Germline-derived CDR1 and CDR2 are SGHNT and YYREEE (reference sequence).

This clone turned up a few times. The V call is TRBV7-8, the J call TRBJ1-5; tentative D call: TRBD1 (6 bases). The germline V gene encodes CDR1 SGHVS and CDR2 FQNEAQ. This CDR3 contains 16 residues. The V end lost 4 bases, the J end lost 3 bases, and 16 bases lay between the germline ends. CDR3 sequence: CASSSNRVRANQPQHF. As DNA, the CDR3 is TGTGCCAGCAGCTCCAACAGGGTTAGGGCCAATCAGCCCCAGCATTTT.

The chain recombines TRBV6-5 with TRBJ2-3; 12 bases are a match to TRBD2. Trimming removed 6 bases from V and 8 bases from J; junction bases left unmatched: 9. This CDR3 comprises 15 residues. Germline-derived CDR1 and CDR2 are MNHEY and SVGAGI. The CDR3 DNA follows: TGTGCCAGCAGCCCTGGACTAGCGGGAATCGGTACGCAGTATTTT. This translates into CASSPGLAGIGTQYF.

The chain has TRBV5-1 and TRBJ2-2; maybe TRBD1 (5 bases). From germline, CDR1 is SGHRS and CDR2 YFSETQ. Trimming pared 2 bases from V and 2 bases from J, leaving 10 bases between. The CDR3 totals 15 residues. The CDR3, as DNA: TGCGCCAGCAGCTTACAGGAGATAAACACCGGGGAGCTGTTTTTT. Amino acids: CASSLQEINTGELFF.

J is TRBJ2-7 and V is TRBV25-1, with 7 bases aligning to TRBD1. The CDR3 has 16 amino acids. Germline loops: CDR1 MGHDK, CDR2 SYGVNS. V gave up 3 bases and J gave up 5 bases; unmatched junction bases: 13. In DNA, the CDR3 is TGTGCCAGCAGTGATCCACAGGGGACCGAAGGCGACGAGCAGTACTTC. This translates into CASSDPQGTEGDEQYF.

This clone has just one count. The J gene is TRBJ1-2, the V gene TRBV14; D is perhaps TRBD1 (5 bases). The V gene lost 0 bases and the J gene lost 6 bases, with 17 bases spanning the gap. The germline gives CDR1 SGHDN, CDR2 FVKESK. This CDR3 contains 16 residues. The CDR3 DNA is TGTGCCAGCAGCCAAGATTTCGGGACCGGGAGACATGGCTACACCTTC. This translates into CASSQDFGTGRHGYTF.

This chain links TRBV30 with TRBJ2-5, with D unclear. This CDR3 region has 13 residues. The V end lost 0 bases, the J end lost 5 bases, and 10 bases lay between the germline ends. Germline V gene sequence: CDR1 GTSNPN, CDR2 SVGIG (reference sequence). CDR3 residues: CAWSVGSFETQYF. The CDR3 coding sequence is TGTGCCTGGAGTGTGGGTAGCTTCGAGACCCAGTACTTC.

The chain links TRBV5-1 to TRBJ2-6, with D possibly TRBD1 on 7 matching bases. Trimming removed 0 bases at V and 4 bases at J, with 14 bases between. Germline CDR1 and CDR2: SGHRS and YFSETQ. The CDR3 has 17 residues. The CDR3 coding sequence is TGCGCCAGCAGCTTGGCCTCGGAGGGGGCAGGGGCCAACGTCCTGACTTTC. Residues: CASSLASEGAGANVLTF.

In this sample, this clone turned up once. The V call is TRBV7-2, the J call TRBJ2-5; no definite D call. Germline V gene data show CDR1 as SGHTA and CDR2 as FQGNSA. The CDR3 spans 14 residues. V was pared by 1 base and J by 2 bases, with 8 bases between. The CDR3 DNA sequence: TGTGCCAGCAGCTTAGGTCCCAGGCAAGAGACCCAGTACTTC. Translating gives CASSLGPRQETQYF.

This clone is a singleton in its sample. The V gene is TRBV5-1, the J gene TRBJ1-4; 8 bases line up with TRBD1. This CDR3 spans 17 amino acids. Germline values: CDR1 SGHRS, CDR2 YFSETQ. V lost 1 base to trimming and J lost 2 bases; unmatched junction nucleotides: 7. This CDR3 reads CASSLTRQGRTNEKLFF. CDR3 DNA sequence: TGCGCCAGCAGCTTGACCAGACAGGGGAGGACTAATGAAAAACTGTTTTTT.

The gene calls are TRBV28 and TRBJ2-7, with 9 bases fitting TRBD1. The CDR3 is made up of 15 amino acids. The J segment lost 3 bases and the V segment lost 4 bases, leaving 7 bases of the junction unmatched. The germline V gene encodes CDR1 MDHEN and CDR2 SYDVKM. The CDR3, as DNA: TGTGCCAGCAGTTCGGGACAGGGTACTCTCTACGAGCAGTACTTC. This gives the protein CASSSGQGTLYEQYF.

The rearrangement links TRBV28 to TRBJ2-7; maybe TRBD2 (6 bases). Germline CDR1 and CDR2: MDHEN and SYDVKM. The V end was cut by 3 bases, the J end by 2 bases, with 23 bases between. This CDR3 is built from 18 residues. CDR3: CASSFYPGIGGTTYEQYF. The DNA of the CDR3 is TGTGCCAGCAGTTTTTATCCCGGAATCGGCGGGACCACCTACGAGCAGTACTTC.

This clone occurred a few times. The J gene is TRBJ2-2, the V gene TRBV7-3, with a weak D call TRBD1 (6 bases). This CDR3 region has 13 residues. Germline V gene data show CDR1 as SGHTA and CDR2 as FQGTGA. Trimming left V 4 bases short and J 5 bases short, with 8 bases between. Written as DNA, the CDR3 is TGTGCCAGCAGCTCCACAGGGACCGGGGAGCTGTTTTTT. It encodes CASSSTGTGELFF.

CDR3 bases: TGTGCCGGGGCCAGGGTAGCGGGAACATACAATGAGCAGTTCTTC. Amino acid sequence: CAGARVAGTYNEQFF. The chain links TRBV7-9 to TRBJ2-1; 8 bases fit TRBD2. CDR1 is SEHNR and CDR2 is FQNEAQ in the germline V gene (reference sequence). With 11 bases clipped from V and 4 bases from J, the junction kept 13 bases outside the gene matches. This CDR3 has 15 amino acids.

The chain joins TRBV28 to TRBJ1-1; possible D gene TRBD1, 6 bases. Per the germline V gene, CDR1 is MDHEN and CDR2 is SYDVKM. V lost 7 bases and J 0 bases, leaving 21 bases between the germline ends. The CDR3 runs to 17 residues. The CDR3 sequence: CASTKPFTGRVNTEAFF. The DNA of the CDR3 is TGTGCCAGCACCAAACCCTTCACAGGGAGGGTGAACACTGAAGCTTTCTTT.

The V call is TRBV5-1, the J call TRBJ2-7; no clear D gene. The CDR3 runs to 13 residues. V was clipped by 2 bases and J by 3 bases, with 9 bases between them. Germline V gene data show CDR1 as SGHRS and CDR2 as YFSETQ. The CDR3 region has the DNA TGCGCCAGCAGCTTCAGGTCAGACTACGAGCAGTACTTC. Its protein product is CASSFRSDYEQYF.

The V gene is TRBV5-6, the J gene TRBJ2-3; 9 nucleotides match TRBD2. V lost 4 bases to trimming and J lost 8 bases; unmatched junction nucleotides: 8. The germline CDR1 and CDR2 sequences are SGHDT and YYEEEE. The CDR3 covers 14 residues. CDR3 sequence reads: CASSLGTSPVTQYF. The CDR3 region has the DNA TGTGCCAGCAGCCTCGGGACTAGCCCGGTTACGCAGTATTTT.

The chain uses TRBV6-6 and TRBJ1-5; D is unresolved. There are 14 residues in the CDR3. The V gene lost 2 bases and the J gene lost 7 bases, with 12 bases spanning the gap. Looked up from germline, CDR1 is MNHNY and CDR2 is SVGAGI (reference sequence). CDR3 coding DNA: TGTGCCAGCAGTTACCCGCAGGAAAAGCAGCCCCAGCATTTT. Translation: CASSYPQEKQPQHF.